The rows below give T cell receptor beta chains drawn from one sample of a study of PD-1 blockade in classical Hodgkin lymphoma. Sequenced by immunoSEQ multiplex PCR; TCRdb stores in-frame clones only, minus some. The repertoire has about 58,000 clones, around 90% of them found once; the top ten carry 10%. The sequences come from peripheral blood mononuclear cells (PBMCs), collected before the second cycle of nivolumab. All receptors derive from a human donor with classical Hodgkin lymphoma. The CDR3 runs from the conserved cysteine through the conserved F or W. Each record gives: D gene, clone size, V gene, J gene, CDR3 DNA, CDR3 protein. D genes are given only for firm matches. Size tells how often a clone was seen (once, few, many) or the class of an expanded clone, and some rows leave it out.

-	once	TRBV2	TRBJ1-2	TGTGCCAGCGCTCGGGACTATGGCTACACCTTC	CASARDYGYTF
TRBD1	-	TRBV28	TRBJ1-3	TGTGCCAGCAGTTTTGCAGGGACAGCTGGAAACACCATATATTTT	CASSFAGTAGNTIYF
-	-	TRBV19	TRBJ2-6	TGTGCCAGTAGTTCTTCTGGGGCCAACGTCCTGACTTTC	CASSSSGANVLTF
-	once	TRBV19	TRBJ2-5	TGTGCCAGTAGTATTTCCCCAGAGACCCAGTACTTC	CASSISPETQYF
TRBD1	few	TRBV5-1	TRBJ2-2	TGCGCCAGCAGCAACCATGGACAGGCGAACACCGGGGAGCTGTTTTTT	CASSNHGQANTGELFF
TRBD2	-	TRBV9	TRBJ2-1	TGTGCCAGCAGCGCTACTAGCGACCCTTACAATGAGCAGTTCTTC	CASSATSDPYNEQFF
TRBD1	-	TRBV10-3	TRBJ1-1	TGTGCCATCAGTGGCCCGGACAGGGCTGTGAACACTGAAGCTTTCTTT	CAISGPDRAVNTEAFF
-	-	TRBV2	TRBJ1-2	TGTGCCAGCAGTGCTCCGACAGTTTGGGGCTACACCTTC	CASSAPTVWGYTF
TRBD1	-	TRBV7-9	TRBJ1-2	TGTGCCAGCAGACTACAAAGGGACAGAGATAGCTATGGCTACACCTTC	CASRLQRDRDSYGYTF
-	-	TRBV13	TRBJ2-7	TGTGCCAGCAGCTTCTCCTACGAGCAGTACTTC	CASSFSYEQYF
-	-	TRBV5-1	TRBJ2-7	TGCGCCAGCAGCGGGGACGGAACCTACGAGCAGTACTTC	CASSGDGTYEQYF
-	-	TRBV28	TRBJ2-1	TGTGCCAGCAGCCCACCAGGGCTGATCCATGAGCAGTTCTTC	CASSPPGLIHEQFF
-	once	TRBV27	TRBJ2-2	TGTGCCAGCAGTTTATGGCAGGGGCTGAGGACCGGGGAGCTGTTTTTT	CASSLWQGLRTGELFF
-	-	TRBV18	TRBJ2-1	TGTGCCAGCTCACCCAGACCCCCACCGTTCTTC	CASSPRPPPFF
-	-	TRBV7-6	TRBJ2-1	TGTGCCAGCAGCTTAGGCCAACTAAGCTCCTACAATGAGCAGTTCTTC	CASSLGQLSSYNEQFF
-	-	TRBV7-9	TRBJ1-2	TGTGCCAGCAGCCCCCAAGGATGGGTACTGAATAACTATGGCTACACCTTC	CASSPQGWVLNNYGYTF
-	-	TRBV7-9	TRBJ2-5	TGTGCCAGCAGCTTCTGGAGAGAGGAAGAGACCCAGTACTTC	CASSFWREEETQYF
-	-	TRBV5-1	TRBJ2-7	TGCGCCAGCAGCTTGGCCCTTGCCTACGAGCAGTACTTC	CASSLALAYEQYF